This paragraph covers one TCR beta chain sequence. Antigen unknown. The record originates from a study of cytomegalovirus exposure and HLA in healthy donors. Study-wide findings and caveats: Most TCR sequences were seen very rarely across donors, but some public TCRs occurred in many. In an earlier analysis, about 87% or about 30%: the productive usage of most TCR beta V segments. Follow-up analysis found HLA locus-dependent TCR association rates, highest for DRB1 and lowest for HLA-C. It was likely that a cluster of highly shared sequence variants was a sequencing artifact.

Trimming took 1 base from V and 0 from J; bases not matched to a gene: 2. The CDR3 spans 16 residues. Germline V gene lookup returns CDR1 MGHRA and CDR2 YSYEKL. PCR employed 60 Vbeta and 13 Jbeta primers. Measured with immunoSEQ multiplex PCR; TCRdb has only the in-frame clones, and not every one. The sample carries fewer than 200,000 clones, over 70% recorded once. V usage is TRBV4-1 and J usage is TRBJ1-4; the match to TRBD1 covers 7 bases. Material: PBMCs. This TCR derives from a man under 40 in good health and CMV-seronegative. CDR3 amino acids: CASSQVGTATNEKLFF. CDR3 in DNA: TGCGCCAGCAGCCAAGTAGGGACAGCAACTAATGAAAAACTGTTTTTT.